This paragraph covers one T cell receptor (beta chain) sequence. Its target is unknown. The entry originates in a study of T-cell memory formation after mild COVID-19. Study-wide results and caveats: The authors did not confirm SARS-CoV-2 specificity of second-wave clones peaking day 37.

In TCRdb, the 5' RACE reads were re-called with MiXCR into one record per CDR3 protein. This sample has about 280,000 distinct CDR3 sequences; 8% to 10% occur once, and the top ten carry approximately 23%. Between the trimmed V and J ends, which lost 4 bases and 0 bases, there was a span of 11 bases. The CDR3 runs 15 residues. The germline V gene encodes CDR1 MNHEY and CDR2 SVGAGI. The chain carries TRBV6-5 and TRBJ2-3, with D possibly being TRBD1 (5 bases). The specimen was PBMCs or a T cell subset sorted from them (not recorded which). This receptor was identified in a man younger than 35 who had mild COVID-19 (a few samples of this study predate the infection). Cell type and time point are not known. The CDR3 coding sequence is TGTGCCAGCAGTTCCTTAGGGGATAGCACAGATACGCAGTATTTT. It is translated as CASSSLGDSTDTQYF.